The clone carrying this TCR beta chain was recorded many times. Its antigen remains unidentified. CDR1 and CDR2 from the germline V gene are MNHEY and SVGAGI. With 6 bases removed from V and 3 bases from J, the gap between germline ends came to 12 bases. This CDR3 is 13 amino acids long. The data derive from a study of breast tumors, draining lymph nodes, adjacent tissues. Study-wide results and limits: Tumor and nontumor repertoires were significantly more similar in luminal-like than in basal-like breast cancer.

Axillary draining lymph nodes of breast cancer patients supplied the node samples. TCRdb redid the calling of the multiplex PCR reads with MiXCR, one entry per CDR3 protein. The sample includes some 170,000 distinct CDR3 sequences, roughly 35% of them seen just once. The chain is built from TRBV6-5 and TRBJ2-7, with D possibly matching TRBD1 (6 bases). The sequence was collected from a female donor with breast cancer. Some clones in this sample may be carry-over from other donors' samples. The sample taken for sequencing was axillary lymph node tissue. CDR3 DNA sequence: TGTGCCAGCAGGACCACAGGGCGCTACGAGCAGTACTTC. Its protein is CASRTTGRYEQYF.